The sample holds many counts of the clone carrying this T cell receptor beta chain. Its matching antigen is unknown. The data stem from a study of T cell repertoires in cytomegalovirus infection. The overall study: Well-studied HLA-B-restricted CMV epitopes were used in the study alongside recently identified HLA-C-restricted ones. Indicated by public TCR beta signatures were CMV infection and matching HLA type. Study results and caveats: The response measured ex vivo was dominated by TCR beta clonotypes (HLA-C-restricted and CMV-specific).

TCRdb recomputed calls from the reads with MiXCR, one row per CDR3 protein. Here the sample spans roughly 860,000 distinct CDR3 sequences, approximately 30% being singletons. Germline CDR1 is MNHNS and CDR2 is SASEGT. The CDR3 has 14 amino acids. The trim removed 4 bases at V and 6 bases at J, leaving 4 bases unmatched. This clonotype was obtained from a human donor in good health (CMV status not recorded). Some clones in this sample may be carry-over from other donors' samples. This chain links TRBV6-1 with TRBJ1-2; 11 bases fit TRBD1. This specimen was cultured CD8+ T cells from PBMCs, taken from culture after CMV antigen stimulation. CDR3 in amino acids: CASSGTGGIHGYTF. CDR3 in DNA: TGTGCCAGCAGTGGGACAGGGGGCATTCATGGCTACACCTTC.